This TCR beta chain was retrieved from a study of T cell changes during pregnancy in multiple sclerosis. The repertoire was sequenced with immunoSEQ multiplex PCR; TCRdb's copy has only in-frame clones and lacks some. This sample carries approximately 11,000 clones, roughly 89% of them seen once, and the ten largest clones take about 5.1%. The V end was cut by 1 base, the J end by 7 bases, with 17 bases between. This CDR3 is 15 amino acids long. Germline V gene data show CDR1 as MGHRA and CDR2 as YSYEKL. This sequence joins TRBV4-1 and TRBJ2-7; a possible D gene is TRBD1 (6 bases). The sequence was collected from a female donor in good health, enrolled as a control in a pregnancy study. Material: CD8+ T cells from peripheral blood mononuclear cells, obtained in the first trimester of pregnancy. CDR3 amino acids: CASSQGGQVLGEQYF. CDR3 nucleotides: TGCGCCAGCAGCCAAGGGGGGCAGGTACTTGGGGAGCAGTACTTC.